The 2 T cell receptor beta chains below all came from one sample that was sequenced in a study of CD8 T cells in Susac syndrome. Reverse transcription of about 0.5 to 1 ug RNA used random hexamers. Via MiXCR, TCRdb re-called the immunoSEQ multiplex PCR reads, giving one row per CDR3 protein. The data show approximately 130,000 distinct CDR3 sequences, around nine tenths seen once. The sequenced material came from CD8+ T cells from PBMCs. The receptors come from a human donor with multiple sclerosis.

V is TRBV12-3 or TRBV12-4 and J is TRBJ1-2; TRBD1 might be the D (5 bases). This CDR3 comprises 14 residues. Trimming cost V 4 bases and J 4 bases, with 13 bases left between them. The CDR3 protein is CASSSGFVVYGYTF. The CDR3 region has the DNA TGTGCCAGCAGTTCAGGGTTCGTGGTCTATGGCTACACCTTC.

The CDR3 here is CASSQRTAPAYEQYF. CDR3 sequence (DNA): TGTGCCAGCAGTCAACGGACCGCCCCAGCCTACGAGCAGTACTTC. V gene TRBV6-5 combines with J gene TRBJ2-7; D is unresolved. The CDR3 runs to 15 residues. The V gene lost 5 bases and the J gene lost 2 bases, with 16 bases spanning the gap. Germline CDR1 and CDR2: MNHEY and SVGAGI.